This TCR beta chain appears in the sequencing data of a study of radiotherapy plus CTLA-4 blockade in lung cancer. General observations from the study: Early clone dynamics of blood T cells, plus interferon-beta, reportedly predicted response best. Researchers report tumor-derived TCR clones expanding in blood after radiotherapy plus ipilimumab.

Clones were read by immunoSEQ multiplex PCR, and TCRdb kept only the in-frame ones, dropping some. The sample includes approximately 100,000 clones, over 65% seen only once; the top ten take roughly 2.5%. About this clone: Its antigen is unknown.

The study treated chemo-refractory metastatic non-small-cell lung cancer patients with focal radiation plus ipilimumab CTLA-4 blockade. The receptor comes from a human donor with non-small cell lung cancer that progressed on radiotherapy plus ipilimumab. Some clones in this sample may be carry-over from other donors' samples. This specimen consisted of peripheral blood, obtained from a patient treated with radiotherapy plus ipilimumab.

Here the CDR3 DNA reads TGCGCCAGCAGCCAAGTTAGTGCGGGCACTGAAGCTTTCTTT. Protein sequence: CASSQVSAGTEAFF. The genes are TRBV4-1 and TRBJ1-1, with D uncertain. The CDR3 runs 14 residues. Germline lookup yields CDR1 MGHRA and CDR2 YSYEKL. V was shortened by 1 base and J by 4 bases, with 10 bases between the two germline ends.